A selection of T cell receptor beta chains follows, all from one sample in a study of OX40 agonist ivuxolimab in advanced cancers. TCRdb's copy holds only in-frame clones and misses some; the assay was immunoSEQ multiplex PCR. The sample has some 37,000 clones; more than 75% are singletons. Material: CD4+ or CD8+ T cells sorted from blood, obtained in a trial of the OX40 agonist ivuxolimab. The receptor set was obtained from an adult with an advanced solid tumor such as melanoma, head and neck, liver or kidney cancer. Each CDR3 is given with its conserved first and last residue. Fields, in order: clone size, J gene, V gene, CDR3 protein. The size of a clone is reported for some rows only, either as once, few or many, or as a class for expanded clones.

>NA|TRBJ2-2|TRBV6-5
CASTRREGAIGELFF
>NA|TRBJ2-7|TRBV10-1
CASSLGLAAKSSYEQYF
>NA|TRBJ2-7|TRBV4-3
CASSQVAGAGYEQYF
>NA|TRBJ1-2|TRBV28
CASRPRGMSGYTF
>NA|TRBJ2-7|TRBV19
CASIPGTGPFEQYF
>once|TRBJ2-3|TRBV9
CASSVGGSTDTQYF
>NA|TRBJ2-7|TRBV7-8
CASSPNSGSSSYEQYF
>NA|TRBJ2-7|TRBV5-6
CASSSRIGGWVQYF
>NA|TRBJ2-7|TRBV19
CATLDSSSYEQYF
>once|TRBJ2-7|TRBV19
CASSIFGGGNYEQYF
>NA|TRBJ2-7|TRBV7-9
CASSPAGTSGEQYF
>NA|TRBJ2-2|TRBV21-1
CASSKVGGTPTGELFF
>few|TRBJ2-7|TRBV5-4
CASSRRSSLYEQYF
>NA|TRBJ2-1|TRBV27
CASGLRGLDEQFF
>NA|TRBJ2-7|TRBV11-2
CASSLGTGGLGSYEQYF
>NA|TRBJ2-5|TRBV7-3
CASSFGGAQETQYF
>NA|TRBJ2-3|TRBV19
CASSIKGNRAGDHTQYF
>NA|TRBJ2-5|TRBV27
CASRTGTTTQETQYF
>NA|TRBJ2-6|TRBV9
CASSRDLGANVLTF
>NA|TRBJ2-3|TRBV6-5
CASSYKRNTDTQYF